These T cell receptor beta chains were read from a single sample in a study of blood T cell repertoires in COVID-19. TCRdb's copy holds only in-frame clones and misses some; the assay was immunoSEQ multiplex PCR. The sample includes around 220,000 clones, about 88% of them seen just once. Sequencing was done on a sample of peripheral blood. Every receptor here comes from a woman between 40 and 55 years old who had recovered from COVID-19. Each CDR3 is given with its conserved first and last residue. A D gene is named only where the DNA matches it firmly. Clone size is given for some rows only: seen once, a few or many times, or a class if the clone is expanded.

clone size: NA
D gene: TRBD1
J gene: TRBJ2-1
V gene: TRBV27
CDR3 DNA: TGTGCCAGCAGGAAACGGACAGGGTCGAATGAGCAGTTCTTC
CDR3 protein: CASRKRTGSNEQFF

clone size: NA
D gene: TRBD1
J gene: TRBJ2-1
V gene: TRBV6-6
CDR3 DNA: TGTGCCAGCAGTAACACAGGGGGGTCCTACAATGAGCAGTTCTTC
CDR3 protein: CASSNTGGSYNEQFF

clone size: NA
D gene: NA
J gene: TRBJ1-6
V gene: TRBV30
CDR3 DNA: TGTGCCTGGAGTCGCAGGGCCAGGGGTTCACCCCTCCACTTT
CDR3 protein: CAWSRRARGSPLHF

clone size: NA
D gene: NA
J gene: TRBJ1-5
V gene: TRBV7-2
CDR3 DNA: TGTGCCAGCAGCTTAGGGGGGGGCTCTCAGCCCCAGCATTTT
CDR3 protein: CASSLGGGSQPQHF

clone size: NA
D gene: NA
J gene: TRBJ1-3
V gene: TRBV3-1/TRBV3-2
CDR3 DNA: TGTGCCAGCAGCCAAGAAGTCGGGACATCTGGAAACACCATATATTTT
CDR3 protein: CASSQEVGTSGNTIYF

clone size: NA
D gene: NA
J gene: TRBJ1-5
V gene: TRBV4-3
CDR3 DNA: TGCGCCAGCAGCCAAGATGATGGATATAGGGGGTCCGGCAATCAGCCCCAGCATTTT
CDR3 protein: CASSQDDGYRGSGNQPQHF

clone size: NA
D gene: TRBD1
J gene: TRBJ2-7
V gene: TRBV28
CDR3 DNA: TGTGCCAGCAGTTTGGGGACAGGCAGCTCCTACGAGCAGTACTTC
CDR3 protein: CASSLGTGSSYEQYF

clone size: NA
D gene: TRBD1
J gene: TRBJ1-2
V gene: TRBV7-2
CDR3 DNA: TGTGCCAGCAGCCCGGACAGGGGTATCCTTGGCTACACCTTC
CDR3 protein: CASSPDRGILGYTF

clone size: once
D gene: TRBD1
J gene: TRBJ1-4
V gene: TRBV5-4
CDR3 DNA: TGTGCCAGCTCCCGAACAGGGGCTGATGAAAAGCTGTTTTTT
CDR3 protein: CASSRTGADEKLFF

clone size: NA
D gene: TRBD1
J gene: TRBJ1-6
V gene: TRBV10-3
CDR3 DNA: TGTGCCATCAGGGCGACAGGGAGAGATTCACCCCTCCACTTT
CDR3 protein: CAIRATGRDSPLHF

clone size: NA
D gene: TRBD2
J gene: TRBJ2-3
V gene: TRBV24-1
CDR3 DNA: TGTGCCACCAGTGATTTGCACCGGGGGGGCCGAGATACGCAGTATTTT
CDR3 protein: CATSDLHRGGRDTQYF

clone size: NA
D gene: TRBD2
J gene: TRBJ2-1
V gene: TRBV5-1
CDR3 DNA: TGCGCCAGCAGCTTGTCTAGCGGGAGCTCCTACAATGAGCAGTTCTTC
CDR3 protein: CASSLSSGSSYNEQFF

clone size: NA
D gene: NA
J gene: TRBJ2-7
V gene: TRBV11-2
CDR3 DNA: TGTGCCAGCAGCCCCAAAAGGCGCGGGTCCTCCTACGAGCAGTACTTC
CDR3 protein: CASSPKRRGSSYEQYF

clone size: NA
D gene: TRBD2
J gene: TRBJ2-4
V gene: TRBV5-4
CDR3 DNA: TGTGCCAGCAGCTTGCAGAGGGCGGGAGGGCGTGGCAAAAACATTCAGTACTTC
CDR3 protein: CASSLQRAGGRGKNIQYF

clone size: NA
D gene: TRBD1
J gene: TRBJ1-6
V gene: TRBV19
CDR3 DNA: TGTGCCAGTAGTGTCACAGGGGTTAGTTCACCCCTCCACTTT
CDR3 protein: CASSVTGVSSPLHF

clone size: NA
D gene: NA
J gene: TRBJ2-1
V gene: TRBV4-3
CDR3 DNA: TGCGCCAGCAGCCAGGGGACTGGACGTGACATCTATGAGCAGTTCTTC
CDR3 protein: CASSQGTGRDIYEQFF

clone size: NA
D gene: NA
J gene: TRBJ2-5
V gene: TRBV6-2/TRBV6-3
CDR3 DNA: TGTGCCAGCAGTTTAGCCCTAGGGGTAGAGACCCAGTACTTC
CDR3 protein: CASSLALGVETQYF

clone size: NA
D gene: TRBD1
J gene: TRBJ2-7
V gene: TRBV19
CDR3 DNA: TGTGCCAGTAGCGAACAGGGGAGCTCCTACGAGCAGTACTTC
CDR3 protein: CASSEQGSSYEQYF

clone size: NA
D gene: NA
J gene: TRBJ1-6
V gene: TRBV7-8
CDR3 DNA: TGTGCCAGCAGCCCGTGGGGGGGGAGGGGGGAAAATTCACCCCTCCACTTT
CDR3 protein: CASSPWGGRGENSPLHF

clone size: NA
D gene: TRBD2
J gene: TRBJ2-1
V gene: TRBV6-2/TRBV6-3
CDR3 DNA: TGTGCCAGCAGTATCGCGGGGGAAAACAATGAGCAGTTCTTC
CDR3 protein: CASSIAGENNEQFF

clone size: NA
D gene: TRBD1
J gene: TRBJ2-2
V gene: TRBV2
CDR3 DNA: TGTGCCAGCAGCTCACAGGGGACGGCCCCCGTGACCACCGGGGAGCTGTTTTTT
CDR3 protein: CASSSQGTAPVTTGELFF

clone size: few
D gene: NA
J gene: TRBJ1-5
V gene: TRBV30
CDR3 DNA: TGTGCCTGGAGTGTACTTTTGGAGAATCAGCCCCAGCATTTT
CDR3 protein: CAWSVLLENQPQHF

clone size: NA
D gene: NA
J gene: TRBJ1-2
V gene: TRBV4-1
CDR3 DNA: TGCGCCAGCAGCCAAGATAATAGCGGGACTCGAGCCATAGCTAACTATGGCTACACCTTC
CDR3 protein: CASSQDNSGTRAIANYGYTF

clone size: NA
D gene: TRBD1
J gene: TRBJ1-2
V gene: TRBV5-4
CDR3 DNA: TGTGCCAGCAGCCGGGGACAGAAAAACTATGGCTACACCTTC
CDR3 protein: CASSRGQKNYGYTF

clone size: NA
D gene: NA
J gene: TRBJ2-1
V gene: TRBV7-2
CDR3 DNA: TGTGCCAGCAGCTTAGGGGTTCCGCGGGTCAGCTCCTACAATGAGCAGTTCTTC
CDR3 protein: CASSLGVPRVSSYNEQFF

clone size: NA
D gene: TRBD1
J gene: TRBJ1-2
V gene: TRBV4-2
CDR3 DNA: TGTGCCAGCAGCCAAGATTCGGGGACAGGCCGAGTCGGCTACACCTTC
CDR3 protein: CASSQDSGTGRVGYTF

clone size: NA
D gene: TRBD1
J gene: TRBJ1-2
V gene: TRBV29-1
CDR3 DNA: TGCAGCGACGCCCCGGGACAGGTTCGCTATGGCTACACCTTC
CDR3 protein: CSDAPGQVRYGYTF

clone size: NA
D gene: NA
J gene: TRBJ1-6
V gene: TRBV4-1
CDR3 DNA: TGCGCCAGCAGCCAGGCCCCGGGGGGCGACGCCAATAATTCACCCCTCCACTTT
CDR3 protein: CASSQAPGGDANNSPLHF

clone size: few
D gene: NA
J gene: TRBJ1-5
V gene: TRBV6-5
CDR3 DNA: TGTGCCAGCAGTTACTCCCCTCAGGGGTTTCCCCAGCATTTT
CDR3 protein: CASSYSPQGFPQHF

clone size: once
D gene: TRBD1
J gene: TRBJ2-3
V gene: TRBV7-3
CDR3 DNA: TGTGCCAGCAGCGGCGGACAGGGGGGAACAGATACGCAGTATTTT
CDR3 protein: CASSGGQGGTDTQYF

clone size: NA
D gene: TRBD1
J gene: TRBJ2-5
V gene: TRBV11-3
CDR3 DNA: TGTGCCAGCAGCTTCACCGGGACAGGGAAGACCCAGTACTTC
CDR3 protein: CASSFTGTGKTQYF

clone size: NA
D gene: NA
J gene: TRBJ2-5
V gene: TRBV29-1
CDR3 DNA: TGCAGCGTTGACTCTATGGGAGTTAAGACCCAGTACTTC
CDR3 protein: CSVDSMGVKTQYF

clone size: NA
D gene: TRBD2
J gene: TRBJ2-3
V gene: TRBV10-3
CDR3 DNA: TGTGCCACAAACCGGGGGACTAGCGGGATCCCTTCCACAGATACGCAGTATTTT
CDR3 protein: CATNRGTSGIPSTDTQYF

clone size: NA
D gene: NA
J gene: TRBJ1-2
V gene: TRBV7-9
CDR3 DNA: TGTGCCAGCAGCGAAAGCGGCTATGGCTACACCTTC
CDR3 protein: CASSESGYGYTF

clone size: NA
D gene: NA
J gene: TRBJ2-2
V gene: TRBV5-1
CDR3 DNA: TGCGCCAGCAGCCAGATACGACAGGGGAGGGACACCGGGGAGCTGTTTTTT
CDR3 protein: CASSQIRQGRDTGELFF

clone size: NA
D gene: NA
J gene: TRBJ2-5
V gene: TRBV19
CDR3 DNA: TGTGCCAGTAGTCTGTCTAGACAAGAGACCCAGTACTTC
CDR3 protein: CASSLSRQETQYF

clone size: NA
D gene: TRBD1
J gene: TRBJ2-1
V gene: TRBV2
CDR3 DNA: TGTGCCAGCAGCCAGGACAGGGGCTCCTACAATGAGCAGTTCTTC
CDR3 protein: CASSQDRGSYNEQFF

clone size: NA
D gene: TRBD2
J gene: TRBJ2-7
V gene: TRBV19
CDR3 DNA: TGTGCCAGTAGTATAGAGAGGTCTAGCGGGACCTCTGGGTACGAGCAGTACTTC
CDR3 protein: CASSIERSSGTSGYEQYF

clone size: NA
D gene: TRBD1
J gene: TRBJ2-7
V gene: TRBV14
CDR3 DNA: TGTGCCAGCAGCATCGGACAGGGACGGGCGGAATACTCTCCTTACGAGCAGTACTTC
CDR3 protein: CASSIGQGRAEYSPYEQYF

clone size: once
D gene: NA
J gene: TRBJ1-6
V gene: TRBV18
CDR3 DNA: TGTGCCAGCTCACAACAAACGGGGGGGTATAATTCACCCCTCCACTTT
CDR3 protein: CASSQQTGGYNSPLHF